The rows below give T cell receptor beta chains drawn from one sample of a study of beta chain features in type 1 diabetes. TCRdb's copy holds only in-frame clones and misses some; the assay was immunoSEQ multiplex PCR. The sample has a few hundred thousand clones, 16% seen once. Material for sequencing was naive CD4+ T cells from blood. Receptors were obtained from a young man with type 1 diabetes. CDR3s include the opening cysteine and the closing phenylalanine or tryptophan. Each record gives: CDR3 length, J gene, V gene, clone size, CDR3 protein. Where a row states a size, it is once, few, many or the class of an expanded clone; other rows omit it.

length: 15; J: TRBJ2-1; V: TRBV4-2; size: NA; CDR3: CASSQGPGAGYEQFF
length: 12; J: TRBJ2-1; V: TRBV29-1; size: few; CDR3: CSVVWVDNEQFF
length: 13; J: TRBJ2-3; V: TRBV5-1; size: NA; CDR3: CATRGGSTDTQYF
length: 14; J: TRBJ1-1; V: TRBV9; size: few; CDR3: CASSVGQGITEAFF
length: 11; J: TRBJ2-2; V: TRBV6-5; size: few; CDR3: CASSHRGELFF
length: 16; J: TRBJ1-1; V: TRBV18; size: NA; CDR3: CASSPNGGASDTEAFF
length: 12; J: TRBJ1-2; V: TRBV28; size: NA; CDR3: CASSLRQYGYTF
length: 17; J: TRBJ2-7; V: TRBV7-9; size: NA; CDR3: CASSLQSGRATSYEQYF
length: 12; J: TRBJ2-7; V: TRBV2; size: NA; CDR3: CASSDDGDRQYF
length: 15; J: TRBJ1-1; V: TRBV29-1; size: few; CDR3: CSVGSPGGMNTEAFF
length: 10; J: TRBJ2-5; V: TRBV2; size: NA; CDR3: CASSVETQYF
length: 14; J: TRBJ2-1; V: TRBV7-6; size: few; CDR3: CASSSRWGLNEQFF
length: 12; J: TRBJ2-7; V: TRBV5-1; size: few; CDR3: CASSQGSYEQYF
length: 15; J: TRBJ2-3; V: TRBV7-3; size: few; CDR3: CASSSPPGGTDTQYF
length: 14; J: TRBJ1-5; V: TRBV6-1; size: few; CDR3: CASSETRGNQPQHF
length: 14; J: TRBJ2-5; V: TRBV7-6; size: once; CDR3: CASSRGLTQETQYF
length: 15; J: TRBJ2-3; V: TRBV9; size: NA; CDR3: CASSPRPGGTDTQYF
length: 13; J: TRBJ1-1; V: TRBV29-1; size: NA; CDR3: CSVDRGLDTEAFF
length: 14; J: TRBJ1-2; V: TRBV7-9; size: few; CDR3: CASSSGTGSYGYTF
length: 13; J: TRBJ2-5; V: TRBV9; size: NA; CDR3: CASSVATPETQYF
length: 14; J: TRBJ1-5; V: TRBV27; size: NA; CDR3: CASSPPGAPGPQHF
length: 12; J: TRBJ2-5; V: TRBV7-2; size: NA; CDR3: CASSPLGETQYF
length: 12; J: TRBJ2-3; V: TRBV9; size: few; CDR3: CASSVSGDTQYF
length: 15; J: TRBJ2-7; V: TRBV7-2; size: few; CDR3: CASSSAGTNSYEQYF
length: 15; J: TRBJ2-2; V: TRBV9; size: few; CDR3: CASSVAGGNTGELFF
length: 15; J: TRBJ2-3; V: TRBV6-1; size: NA; CDR3: CASSEWAGGSRTQYF
length: 17; J: TRBJ2-1; V: TRBV29-1; size: few; CDR3: CSVGGTGGELPATKQFF
length: 16; J: TRBJ1-5; V: TRBV29-1; size: few; CDR3: CSVQERGQGGNQPQHF
length: 14; J: TRBJ2-7; V: TRBV7-9; size: NA; CDR3: CASSAGGSSYEQYF
length: 11; J: TRBJ2-7; V: TRBV20-1; size: few; CDR3: CSASEIYEQYF
length: 16; J: TRBJ1-1; V: TRBV29-1; size: NA; CDR3: CSVVRTGRGRATEAFF
length: 14; J: TRBJ1-2; V: TRBV4-1; size: few; CDR3: CASSQVSENYGYTF
length: 15; J: TRBJ2-1; V: TRBV19; size: few; CDR3: CASSNQSRGNNEQFF
length: 17; J: TRBJ2-1; V: TRBV9; size: few; CDR3: CASSAGLAGSSYNEQFF
length: 12; J: TRBJ1-2; V: TRBV29-1; size: few; CDR3: CSVSDGDYGYTF
length: 13; J: TRBJ1-5; V: TRBV30; size: NA; CDR3: CAWTGQLNQPQHF
length: 15; J: TRBJ2-7; V: TRBV7-9; size: NA; CDR3: CASSLVRGNSYEQYF
length: 14; J: TRBJ1-5; V: TRBV30; size: few; CDR3: CAWQTTGVNQPQHF
length: 14; J: TRBJ2-5; V: TRBV27; size: NA; CDR3: CASSLSGAPETQYF
length: 13; J: TRBJ2-3; V: TRBV25-1; size: few; CDR3: CASSPRQGETQYF
length: 12; J: TRBJ2-7; V: TRBV30; size: few; CDR3: CAWRSRNYEQYF
length: 14; J: TRBJ1-2; V: TRBV18; size: NA; CDR3: CASSPAGSNYGYTF
length: 17; J: TRBJ2-1; V: TRBV4-2; size: NA; CDR3: CASSRGLAEAAYNEQFF
length: 14; J: TRBJ2-1; V: TRBV10-3; size: NA; CDR3: CAISIATSYNEQFF
length: 13; J: TRBJ2-5; V: TRBV18; size: NA; CDR3: CASSPRGEETQYF
length: 15; J: TRBJ2-1; V: TRBV30; size: NA; CDR3: CAWSKELQWYNEQFF